This T cell receptor (beta chain) was captured in a study of T cell changes during pregnancy in multiple sclerosis. The V end lost 5 bases, the J end lost 0 bases, and 8 bases lay between the germline ends. This CDR3 comprises 14 residues. Germline lookup yields CDR1 MNHEY and CDR2 SVGAGI. Sequenced by immunoSEQ multiplex PCR; TCRdb stores in-frame clones only, minus some. The sample shows 65,000 to 80,000 clones, approximately 94% of them seen only once. The chain uses TRBV6-5 and TRBJ1-3; no reliable D call. The source is a female donor with multiple sclerosis, enrolled in a pregnancy study. The sample was CD4+ T cells from peripheral blood mononuclear cells, taken before pregnancy. CDR3 residues: CASSAVRSGNTIYF. The CDR3 DNA is TGTGCCAGCAGTGCGGTTCGCTCTGGAAACACCATATATTTT.